The following is a T cell receptor (beta chain) sequence with its context. TCRdb's table, derived via immunoSEQ multiplex PCR, lists solely in-frame clones and lacks some. The sample holds approximately 61,000 clones, roughly 90% seen once. This sample was taken from a study of T cell changes during pregnancy in multiple sclerosis. The sequence derives from a female donor with multiple sclerosis, enrolled in a pregnancy study. The sequences come from peripheral blood, collected in the first trimester of pregnancy.

This CDR3 is CASSPGTSGKQFF. CDR3 in DNA: TGTGCCAGCAGTCCCGGGACTAGCGGGAAGCAGTTCTTC. The chain has TRBV6-5 and TRBJ2-1; TRBD2 aligns across 13 bases. CDR3 length equals 13 residues. The germline V gene has CDR1 MNHEY and CDR2 SVGAGI. V lost 5 bases to trimming and J lost 11 bases; unmatched junction nucleotides: 3.